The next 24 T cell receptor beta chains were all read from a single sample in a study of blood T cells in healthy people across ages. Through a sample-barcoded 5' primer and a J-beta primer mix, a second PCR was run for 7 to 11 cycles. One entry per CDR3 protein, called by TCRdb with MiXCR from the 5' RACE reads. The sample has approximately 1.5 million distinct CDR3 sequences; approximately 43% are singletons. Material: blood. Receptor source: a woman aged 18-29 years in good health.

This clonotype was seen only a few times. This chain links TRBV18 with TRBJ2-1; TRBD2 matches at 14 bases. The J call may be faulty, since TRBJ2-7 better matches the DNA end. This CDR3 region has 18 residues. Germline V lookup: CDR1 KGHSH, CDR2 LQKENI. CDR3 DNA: TGTGCCAGCTCACCACCTGGACTAGCGGGGGGTCTCTACAATGAGCAGTACTTC. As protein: CASSPPGLAGGLYNEQYF.

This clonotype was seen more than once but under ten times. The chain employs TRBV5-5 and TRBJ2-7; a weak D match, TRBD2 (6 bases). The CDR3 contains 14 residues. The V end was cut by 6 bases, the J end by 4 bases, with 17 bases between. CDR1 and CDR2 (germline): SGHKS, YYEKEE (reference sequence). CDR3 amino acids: CASTPGGRRYEQYF. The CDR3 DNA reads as TGTGCCAGCACTCCAGGTGGGAGGAGGTACGAGCAGTACTTC. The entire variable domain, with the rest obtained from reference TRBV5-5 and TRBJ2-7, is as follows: DAGVTQSPTHLIKTRGQQVTLRCSPISGHKSVSWYQQVLGQGPQFIFQYYEKEERGRGNFPDRFSARQFPNYSSELNVNALLLGDSALYLCASTPGGRRYEQYFGPGTRLTVT.

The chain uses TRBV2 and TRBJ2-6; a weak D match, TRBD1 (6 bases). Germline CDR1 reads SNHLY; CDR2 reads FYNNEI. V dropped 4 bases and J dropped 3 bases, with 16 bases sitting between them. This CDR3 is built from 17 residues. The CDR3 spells CASSVQGAPFGANVLTF. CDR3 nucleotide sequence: TGTGCCAGCAGTGTACAGGGTGCCCCCTTTGGGGCCAACGTCCTGACTTTC.

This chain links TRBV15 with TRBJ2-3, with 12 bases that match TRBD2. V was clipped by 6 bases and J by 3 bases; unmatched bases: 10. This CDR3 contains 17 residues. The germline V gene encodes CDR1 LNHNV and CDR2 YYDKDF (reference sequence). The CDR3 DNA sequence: TGTGCCACCAGAGACTCCCGACTAGCGGGGGAAACAGATACGCAGTATTTT. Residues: CATRDSRLAGETDTQYF.

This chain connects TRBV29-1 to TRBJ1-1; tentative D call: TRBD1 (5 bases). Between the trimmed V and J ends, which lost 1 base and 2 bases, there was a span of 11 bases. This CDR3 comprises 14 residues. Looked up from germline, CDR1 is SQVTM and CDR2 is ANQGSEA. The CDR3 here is CSVEVEGPNTEAFF. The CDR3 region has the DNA TGCAGCGTTGAAGTTGAGGGGCCCAACACTGAAGCTTTCTTT.

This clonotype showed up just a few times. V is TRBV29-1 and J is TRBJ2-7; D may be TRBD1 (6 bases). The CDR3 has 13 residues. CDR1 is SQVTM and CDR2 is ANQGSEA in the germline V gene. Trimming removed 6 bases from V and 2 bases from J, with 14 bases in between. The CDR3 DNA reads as TGCAGCGTGGTGACAGGAACCCCCTACGAGCAGTACTTC. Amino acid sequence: CSVVTGTPYEQYF.

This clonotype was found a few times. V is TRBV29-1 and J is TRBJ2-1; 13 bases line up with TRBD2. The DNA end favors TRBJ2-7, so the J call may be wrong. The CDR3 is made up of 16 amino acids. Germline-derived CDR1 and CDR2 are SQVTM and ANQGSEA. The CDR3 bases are TGCAGCGTTGAAGAGGGGACTAGCGGGACCTACAATGAGCAGTACTTC. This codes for CSVEEGTSGTYNEQYF.

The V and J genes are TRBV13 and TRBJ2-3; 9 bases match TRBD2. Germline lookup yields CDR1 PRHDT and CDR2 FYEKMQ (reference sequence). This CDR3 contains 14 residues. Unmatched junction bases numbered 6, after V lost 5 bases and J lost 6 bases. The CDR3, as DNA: TGTGCCAGCAGCAATAGCGGGAGTAGTGATACGCAGTATTTT. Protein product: CASSNSGSSDTQYF.

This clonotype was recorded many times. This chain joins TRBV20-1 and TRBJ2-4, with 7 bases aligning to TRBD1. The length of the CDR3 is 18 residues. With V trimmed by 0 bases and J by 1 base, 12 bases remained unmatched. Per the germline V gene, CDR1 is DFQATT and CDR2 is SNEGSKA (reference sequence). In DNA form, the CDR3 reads TGCAGTGCTAGAGATCTCTTAAGACAGGGTGGGGCCAAAAACATTCAGTACTTC. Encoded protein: CSARDLLRQGGAKNIQYF.

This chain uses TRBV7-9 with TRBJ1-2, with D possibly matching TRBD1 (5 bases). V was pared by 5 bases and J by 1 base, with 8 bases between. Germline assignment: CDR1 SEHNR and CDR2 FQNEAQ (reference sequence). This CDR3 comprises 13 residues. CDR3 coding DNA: TGTGCCAGCAGCGGCAGGGTTAACTATGGCTACACCTTC. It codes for CASSGRVNYGYTF. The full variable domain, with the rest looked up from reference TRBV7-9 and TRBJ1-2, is DTGVSQNPRHKITKRGQNVTFRCDPISEHNRLYWYRQTLGQGPEFLTYFQNEAQLEKSRLLSDRFSAERPKGSFSTLEIQRTEQGDSAMYLCASSGRVNYGYTFGSGTRLTVV.

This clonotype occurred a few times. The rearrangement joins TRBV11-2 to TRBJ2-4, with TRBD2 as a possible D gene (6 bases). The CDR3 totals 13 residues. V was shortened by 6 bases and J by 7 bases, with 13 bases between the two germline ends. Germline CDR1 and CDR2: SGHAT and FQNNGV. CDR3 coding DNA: TGTGCCAGCAGGGCCCTCGGAGGGAACATTCAGTACTTC. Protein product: CASRALGGNIQYF.

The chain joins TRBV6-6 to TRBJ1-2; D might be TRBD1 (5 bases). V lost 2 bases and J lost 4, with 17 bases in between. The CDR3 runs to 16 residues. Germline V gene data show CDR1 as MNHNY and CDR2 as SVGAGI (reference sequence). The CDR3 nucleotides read TGTGCCAGCAGTTACAGGGACGTGCACGGAAGCTATGGCTACACCTTC. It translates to CASSYRDVHGSYGYTF.

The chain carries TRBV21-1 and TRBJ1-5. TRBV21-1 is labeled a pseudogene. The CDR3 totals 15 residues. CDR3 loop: CAGTDLGSRHQPQHF. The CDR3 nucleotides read TGTGCCGGCACCGACCTGGGGTCCAGGCATCAGCCCCAGCATTTT.

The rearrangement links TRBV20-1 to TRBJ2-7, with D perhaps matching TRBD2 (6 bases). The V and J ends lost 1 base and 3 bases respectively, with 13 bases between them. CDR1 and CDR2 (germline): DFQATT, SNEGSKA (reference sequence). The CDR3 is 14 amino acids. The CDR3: CSARAGGDRYEQYF. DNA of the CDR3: TGCAGTGCTAGAGCGGGCGGGGATCGCTACGAGCAGTACTTC.

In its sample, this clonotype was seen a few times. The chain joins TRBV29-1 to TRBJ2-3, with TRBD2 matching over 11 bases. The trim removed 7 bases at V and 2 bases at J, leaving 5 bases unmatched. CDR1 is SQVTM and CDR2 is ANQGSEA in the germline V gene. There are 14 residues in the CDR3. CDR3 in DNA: TGCAGCGCCTTGACTAGCGGGATCACAGATACGCAGTATTTT. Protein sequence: CSALTSGITDTQYF.

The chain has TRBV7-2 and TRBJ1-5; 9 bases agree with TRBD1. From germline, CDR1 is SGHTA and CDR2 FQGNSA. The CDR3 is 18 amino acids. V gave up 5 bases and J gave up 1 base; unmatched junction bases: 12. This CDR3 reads CASSPRYSGTGSNQPQHF. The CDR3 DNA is TGTGCCAGCAGCCCAAGGTACTCCGGGACAGGGAGCAATCAGCCCCAGCATTTT.

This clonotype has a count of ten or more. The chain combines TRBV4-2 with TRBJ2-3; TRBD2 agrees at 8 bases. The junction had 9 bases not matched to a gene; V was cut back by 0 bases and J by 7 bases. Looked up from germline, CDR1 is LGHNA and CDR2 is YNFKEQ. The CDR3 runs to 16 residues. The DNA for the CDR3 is TGTGCCAGCAGCCAAGAAAAGGCGGGAGGTTTCCATACGCAGTATTTT. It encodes CASSQEKAGGFHTQYF.

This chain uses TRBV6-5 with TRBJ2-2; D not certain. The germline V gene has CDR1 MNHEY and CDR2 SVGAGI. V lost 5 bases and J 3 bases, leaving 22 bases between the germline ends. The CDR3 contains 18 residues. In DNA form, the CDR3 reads TGTGCCAGCAGTAACGGACCTCACGGGCCGTGGGACACCGGGGAGCTGTTTTTT. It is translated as CASSNGPHGPWDTGELFF.

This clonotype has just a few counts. This chain's CDR3 is CASSQDGQGRQPQHF. CDR3 coding DNA: TGTGCCAGCAGTCAGGACGGACAGGGCAGACAGCCCCAGCATTTT. The chain joins TRBV6-2 or TRBV6-3 to TRBJ1-5; 8 positions agree with TRBD1. CDR3 size: 15 residues. V lost 5 bases to trimming and J lost 7 bases; unmatched junction nucleotides: 10. Germline V gives CDR1 MNHEY, CDR2 SVGEGT.

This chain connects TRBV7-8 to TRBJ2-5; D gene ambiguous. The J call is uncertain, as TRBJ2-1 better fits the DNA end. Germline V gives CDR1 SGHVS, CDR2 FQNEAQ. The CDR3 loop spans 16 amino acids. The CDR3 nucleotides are TGTGCCAGCAGCCAGCTCTACCATTCGGCCAAAGAGACCCAGTTCTTC. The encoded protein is CASSQLYHSAKETQFF.

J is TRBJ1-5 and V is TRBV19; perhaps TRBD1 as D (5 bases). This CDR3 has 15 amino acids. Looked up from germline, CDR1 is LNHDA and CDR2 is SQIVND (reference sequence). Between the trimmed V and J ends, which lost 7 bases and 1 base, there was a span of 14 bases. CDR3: CASNPTGTSNQPQHF. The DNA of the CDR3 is TGTGCCAGTAACCCCACGGGGACGAGCAATCAGCCCCAGCATTTT. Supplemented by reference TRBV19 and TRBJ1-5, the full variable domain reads DGGITQSPKYLFRKEGQNVTLSCEQNLNHDAMYWYRQDPGQGLRLIYYSQIVNDFQKGDIAEGYSVSREKKESFPLTVTSAQKNPTAFYLCASNPTGTSNQPQHFGDGTRLSIL.

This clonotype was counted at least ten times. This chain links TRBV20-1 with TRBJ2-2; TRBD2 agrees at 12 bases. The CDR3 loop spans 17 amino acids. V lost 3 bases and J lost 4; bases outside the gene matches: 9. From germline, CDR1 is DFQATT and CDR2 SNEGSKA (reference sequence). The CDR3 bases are TGCAGTGCTAGGTTTCCACTAGCGGGAGGAAGCACCGGGGAGCTGTTTTTT. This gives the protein CSARFPLAGGSTGELFF.

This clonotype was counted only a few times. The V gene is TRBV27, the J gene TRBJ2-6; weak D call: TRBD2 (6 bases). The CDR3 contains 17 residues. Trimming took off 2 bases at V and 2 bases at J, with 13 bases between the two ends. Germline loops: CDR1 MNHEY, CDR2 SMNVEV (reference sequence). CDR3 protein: CASSLILGGAGANVLTF. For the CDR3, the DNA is TGTGCCAGCAGTTTAATTCTGGGCGGGGCTGGGGCCAACGTCCTGACTTTC.

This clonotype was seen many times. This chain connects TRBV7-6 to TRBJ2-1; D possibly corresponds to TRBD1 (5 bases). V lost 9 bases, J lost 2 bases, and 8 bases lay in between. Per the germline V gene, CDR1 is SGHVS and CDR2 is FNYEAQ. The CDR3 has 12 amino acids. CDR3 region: CASSGPYNEQFF. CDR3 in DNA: TGTGCCAGTTCAGGGCCCTACAATGAGCAGTTCTTC.